This TCR beta chain is drawn from a study of CD8 T cells in Susac syndrome. TCR beta from blood CD8+ and CD4+ T cells was sequenced. The multiple sclerosis controls, all treatment-naive patients, had relapsing-remitting disease that was stable or active. Negative magnetic isolation gave CD8+ and CD4+ cells; FACS enriched CD8+ TEMRA. RNA in amounts of roughly 0.5 to 1 ug was reverse transcribed with random hexamers. The method of amplification for TCR beta CDR3 was immunoSEQ multiplex PCR, covering 54 Vbeta and 13 Jbeta. Using its own MiXCR run on the immunoSEQ multiplex PCR reads, TCRdb lists one record per CDR3 protein. Of some 160,000 distinct CDR3 sequences listed, about 95% were seen once; the top ten hold about 0.15%. The V gene's germline CDR1 is MNHEY and CDR2 SMNVEV (reference sequence). The CDR3 consists of 15 residues. The ends were cut back, 0 bases at V and 6 bases at J, with 12 bases in the middle.

Sequencing was performed on CD8+ T cells from PBMCs. This chain links TRBV27 with TRBJ1-5; perhaps TRBD1 as D (6 bases). This TCR was recovered from a human donor with multiple sclerosis. CDR3 bases: TGTGCCAGCAGTTTATCGTCAGGGGATGGTCAGCCCCAGCATTTT. Protein product: CASSLSSGDGQPQHF.